The present entry profiles one T cell receptor (beta chain) with its context. Sample-barcoded 5' priming and a J-beta primer mix drove a second PCR of roughly 6 to 12 cycles. MiXCR, run by TCRdb on the 5' RACE reads, gives a single entry per CDR3 protein. The sample holds about 720,000 distinct CDR3 sequences, 22% seen once. This sample was included in a study of blood T cells in healthy people across ages. V lost 0 bases, J lost 0 bases, and 14 bases lay in between. This CDR3 has 17 amino acids. Germline V gene data show CDR1 as SGHRS and CDR2 as YFSETQ. Sequenced: blood. The sequence was collected from a man between 65 and 85 years old in good health. J is TRBJ2-3 and V is TRBV5-1; D is possibly TRBD2 (5 bases). DNA of the CDR3: TGCGCCAGCAGCTTGGGAGGGCGCACGACTAGCACAGATACGCAGTATTTT. Amino acids: CASSLGGRTTSTDTQYF.